The next 26 T cell receptor beta chains were all read from a single sample in a study of cytomegalovirus exposure and HLA in healthy donors. The assay was immunoSEQ multiplex PCR, and TCRdb's table has in-frame clones only and misses some. This table has tens of thousands of clones, approximately 91% appearing once. What was sequenced was PBMCs. Receptors originate from a man aged 30-40 years in good health and CMV-seronegative.

J is TRBJ2-2 and V is TRBV21-1; the table's TRBD2 call for D was not verified on the DNA. TRBV21-1 is designated a pseudogene. The CDR3 covers 16 residues. CDR3 residues: CASTNFEVSWTGELFF. CDR3 in DNA: TGTGCCAGCACCAACTTTGAGGTGTCGTGGACCGGGGAGCTGTTTTTT.

The chain has TRBV9 and TRBJ1-2; 7 bases are a match to TRBD1. The CDR3 contains 15 residues. V lost 4 bases to trimming and J lost 4 bases; unmatched junction nucleotides: 10. Germline CDR1 reads SGDLS; CDR2 reads YYNGEE. The CDR3 loop reads CASSRERDRGYGYTF. Here the CDR3 DNA reads TGTGCCAGCAGCAGAGAGAGGGACAGAGGCTATGGCTACACCTTC.

This clone was counted once. The V gene is TRBV7-9, the J gene TRBJ1-3; D remains ambiguous. The CDR3 has 12 residues. The V end lost 5 bases, the J end lost 4 bases, and 6 bases lay between the germline ends. Germline CDR1 SEHNR, CDR2 FQNEAQ (reference sequence). CDR3 sequence reads: CASSPPGNTIYF. CDR3 sequence (DNA): TGTGCCAGCAGCCCCCCGGGAAACACCATATATTTT.

The chain recombines TRBV4-1 with TRBJ1-3, with unresolved D. V was shortened by 2 bases and J by 3 bases, with 11 bases between the two germline ends. CDR1 and CDR2 (germline): MGHRA, YSYEKL. The CDR3 extends over 15 amino acids. The CDR3 DNA follows: TGCGCCAGCAGCCAAAGAGGCACTCTTGGAAACACCATATATTTT. The encoded protein is CASSQRGTLGNTIYF.

The V gene is TRBV6-5, the J gene TRBJ1-4; D perhaps matches TRBD1 (6 bases). This CDR3 has 16 amino acids. Deletions cut 0 bases from V and 6 bases from J, with 14 bases between. Germline CDR1 and CDR2: MNHEY and SVGAGI. CDR3 nucleotide sequence: TGTGCCAGCAGTTACTCCACAGGGCCCCCTTATGAAAAACTGTTTTTT. Translated: CASSYSTGPPYEKLFF.

The rearrangement joins TRBV4-2 to TRBJ2-7; no firm D call. Germline CDR1 and CDR2: LGHNA and YNFKEQ. This CDR3 spans 15 amino acids. The V end was cut by 3 bases, the J end by 0 bases, with 12 bases between. CDR3 in DNA: TGTGCCAGCAGCCAGATAGCCGGCAGCTCCTACGAGCAGTACTTC. This gives the protein CASSQIAGSSYEQYF.

The sample holds one count of this clone. The chain couples TRBV11-2 to TRBJ2-7; tentative D call: TRBD2 (5 bases). The CDR3 is 17 amino acids. Germline lookup yields CDR1 SGHAT and CDR2 FQNNGV. Trimming took off 5 bases at V and 1 base at J, with 21 bases between the two ends. The CDR3 region is CASSPDRIGILSYEQYF. In nucleotides, the CDR3 is TGTGCCAGCAGCCCCGATCGGATCGGGATCCTTTCCTACGAGCAGTACTTC.

The V gene is TRBV6-1, the J gene TRBJ1-3; D not resolved. Trimming removed 5 bases at V and 14 bases at J, with 13 bases between. CDR3 length: 11 residues. Germline values: CDR1 MNHNS, CDR2 SASEGT. CDR3 nucleotides: TGTGCCAGCAGTTCGGCGGCGTCTTTATATTTT. Protein product: CASSSAASLYF.

J is TRBJ2-7 and V is TRBV28; a possible D gene is TRBD2 (6 bases). The CDR3 covers 11 residues. CDR1 and CDR2 from the germline V gene are MDHEN and SYDVKM. Deletions cut 7 bases from V and 6 bases from J, with 10 bases between. CDR3: CASTTGGEQYF. For the CDR3, the DNA is TGTGCCAGCACAACCGGGGGCGAGCAGTACTTC.

This clone appeared a single time. This chain connects TRBV30 to TRBJ1-3; TRBD1 is a possible D gene (6 bases). The CDR3 spans 15 residues. Germline V lookup: CDR1 GTSNPN, CDR2 SVGIG (reference sequence). The ends were cut back, 3 bases at V and 3 bases at J, with 15 bases in the middle. The DNA of the CDR3 is TGTGCCTGGAGCCTTACTAAAGGGGGTGGAAACACCATATATTTT. This encodes CAWSLTKGGGNTIYF. The complete variable domain, with remaining parts taken from reference TRBV30 and TRBJ1-3, reads SQTIHQWPATLVQPVGSPLSLECTVEGTSNPNLYWYRQAAGRGLQLLFYSVGIGQISSEVPQNLSASRPQDRQFILSSKKLLLSDSGFYLCAWSLTKGGGNTIYFGEGSWLTVV.

CDR3 region: CASSSPRTSYEQYF. Here the CDR3 DNA reads TGTGCCAGCAGCTCCCCACGGACTTCCTACGAGCAGTACTTC. The V and J genes are TRBV7-9 and TRBJ2-7, with D possibly being TRBD2 (5 bases). This CDR3 has 14 amino acids. Germline loops: CDR1 SEHNR, CDR2 FQNEAQ (reference sequence). V was shortened by 4 bases and J by 1 base, with 11 bases between the two germline ends.

This chain connects TRBV11-2 to TRBJ1-2; no firm D call. V gave up 5 bases and J gave up 7 bases, with 20 bases separating them. Per the germline V gene, CDR1 is SGHAT and CDR2 is FQNNGV. The CDR3 sequence is 15 residues long. Here the CDR3 reads CASSRAAGGEGGYTF. CDR3 bases: TGTGCCAGCAGCCGGGCGGCGGGCGGGGAGGGTGGCTACACCTTC.

The CDR3, as DNA: TGTGCCAGTACCCCCGGGGGAAGCTATAATTCACCCCTCCACTTT. Residues: CASTPGGSYNSPLHF. The V and J genes are TRBV19 and TRBJ1-6, with a possible D match to TRBD1 (5 bases). Trimming shortened V by 7 bases and J by 3 bases, and 13 bases separated the two germline ends. The CDR3 length is 15 residues. The germline gives CDR1 LNHDA, CDR2 SQIVND (reference sequence).

This chain links TRBV29-1 with TRBJ1-1; 11 nucleotides agree with TRBD1. Germline V CDR1 and CDR2: SQVTM, ANQGSEA. The ends lost 6 bases at V and 1 base at J; junction bases unmatched: 7. The CDR3 contains 15 residues. The CDR3 here is CSVGRGTGGNTEAFF. DNA of the CDR3: TGCAGCGTGGGAAGGGGGACAGGGGGGAACACTGAAGCTTTCTTT.

The chain carries TRBV5-4 and TRBJ2-3, with 9 nucleotides matching TRBD2. The germline V gene encodes CDR1 SGHNT and CDR2 YYREEE (reference sequence). J gave up 2 bases and V 2 bases, and 3 bases lay outside the gene matches. The CDR3 is made up of 15 amino acids. The CDR3 DNA is TGTGCCAGCAGCTTCGGCGGGGGGGCCACAGATACGCAGTATTTT. This gives the protein CASSFGGGATDTQYF. Complete variable domain (other parts from reference TRBV5-4 and TRBJ2-3): ETGVTQSPTHLIKTRGQQVTLRCSSQSGHNTVSWYQQALGQGPQFIFQYYREEENGRGNFPPRFSGLQFPNYSSELNVNALELDDSALYLCASSFGGGATDTQYFGPGTRLTVL.

J is TRBJ1-1 and V is TRBV7-8; TRBD1 is a possible D gene (6 bases). The CDR3 sequence is 16 residues long. The germline gives CDR1 SGHVS, CDR2 FQNEAQ. With 5 bases removed from V and 6 bases from J, the gap between germline ends came to 22 bases. CDR3 DNA: TGTGCCAGCAGCCCCTTGAAGGGGGGGCGATGGTCTGAAGCTTTCTTT. This sequence encodes CASSPLKGGRWSEAFF.

The chain links TRBV19 to TRBJ2-6, with D maybe TRBD1 (5 bases). Germline lookup yields CDR1 LNHDA and CDR2 SQIVND (reference sequence). This CDR3 region has 15 residues. V shed 4 bases and J shed 2 bases, with 9 bases lying between them. CDR3 in DNA: TGTGCCAGTAGTACGCAGGGTGCTGGGGCCAACGTCCTGACTTTC. This codes for CASSTQGAGANVLTF.

The chain uses TRBV27 and TRBJ2-1; 10 bases agree with TRBD2. V lost 0 bases, J lost 4 bases, and 9 bases stayed unmatched. The germline CDR1 and CDR2 sequences are MNHEY and SMNVEV (reference sequence). The CDR3 sequence is 18 residues long. The CDR3 DNA reads as TGTGCCAGCAGTTTATCGGGGGGGCTAGCGGGAGTTTACAATGAGCAGTTCTTC. The encoded protein is CASSLSGGLAGVYNEQFF.

The genes are TRBV6-1 and TRBJ2-5; a possible D gene is TRBD2 (6 bases). Germline V gene sequence: CDR1 MNHNS, CDR2 SASEGT. The CDR3 is 15 residues long. The V gene lost 5 bases and the J gene lost 5 bases, with 18 bases spanning the gap. CDR3 amino acids: CASSKAGGNGETQYF. The CDR3 DNA is TGTGCCAGCAGTAAGGCTGGGGGGAATGGCGAGACCCAGTACTTC.

The chain employs TRBV29-1 and TRBJ2-7; weak D call: TRBD2 (6 bases). Germline CDR1 SQVTM, CDR2 ANQGSEA. The CDR3 is 11 residues long. V lost 7 bases and J lost 1, with 8 bases in between. CDR3 in amino acids: CSAGGSYEQYF. CDR3 nucleotide sequence: TGCAGCGCCGGGGGATCCTACGAGCAGTACTTC.

The chain carries TRBV7-2 and TRBJ1-1; D is unclear. Germline CDR1 is SGHTA and CDR2 is FQGNSA. The CDR3 length is 13 residues. V was shortened by 1 base and J by 1 base, with 4 bases between the two germline ends. The CDR3 DNA is TGTGCCAGCAGCTTAGGAGAGAACACTGAAGCTTTCTTT. Protein: CASSLGENTEAFF.

The chain combines TRBV27 with TRBJ2-7; the D gene is possibly TRBD2 (7 bases). Germline lookup yields CDR1 MNHEY and CDR2 SMNVEV (reference sequence). V dropped 7 bases and J dropped 2 bases, with 15 bases sitting between them. This CDR3 is 14 amino acids long. CDR3 bases: TGTGCCAGCACTCCTGGGGGGGGCCCCTACGAGCAGTACTTC. Translation: CASTPGGGPYEQYF.

The chain recombines TRBV7-9 with TRBJ2-1, with 7 bases fitting TRBD1. The CDR3 totals 16 residues. Germline V gene data show CDR1 as SEHNR and CDR2 as FQNEAQ (reference sequence). The V segment lost 3 bases and the J segment 7 bases; nucleotides outside the gene matches: 12. The CDR3 loop is CASSFSFKTGSNEQFF. The CDR3 region has the DNA TGTGCCAGCAGCTTTAGTTTTAAGACAGGGTCAAATGAGCAGTTCTTC.

The chain is built from TRBV7-8 and TRBJ2-1, with TRBD1 matching over 7 bases. Losses at the gene ends were 2 bases for V and 7 bases for J; bases not matched to a gene: 5. This CDR3 region has 14 residues. The germline CDR1 and CDR2 sequences are SGHVS and FQNEAQ. In DNA, the CDR3 is TGTGCCAGCAGCTTACTTGTACAGGGGAATGAGCAGTTCTTC. Translating gives CASSLLVQGNEQFF.

The chain combines TRBV7-9 with TRBJ2-7; a possible D gene is TRBD1 (5 bases). Germline V CDR1 and CDR2: SEHNR, FQNEAQ (reference sequence). The CDR3 covers 15 residues. Trimming took off 5 bases at V and 6 bases at J, with 20 bases between the two ends. The CDR3 spells CASSHPISIQGEQYF. For the CDR3, the DNA is TGTGCCAGCAGCCACCCGATCTCTATTCAGGGCGAGCAGTACTTC.

The CDR3 reads CASSLGRGTEAFF. CDR3 in DNA: TGTGCCAGCAGCTTAGGAAGGGGAACTGAAGCTTTCTTT. The chain is built from TRBV11-3 and TRBJ1-1; a possible D gene is TRBD1 (5 bases). The V gene lost 1 base and the J gene lost 5 bases, with 8 bases spanning the gap. The germline CDR1 and CDR2 sequences are SGHNT and YENEEA. The CDR3 consists of 13 residues. Variable domain in full (rest from reference TRBV11-3 and TRBJ1-1): EAGVVQSPRYKIIEKKQPVAFWCNPISGHNTLYWYLQNLGQGPELLIRYENEEAVDDSQLPKDRFSAERLKGVDSTLKIQPAELGDSAVYLCASSLGRGTEAFFGQGTRLTVV.